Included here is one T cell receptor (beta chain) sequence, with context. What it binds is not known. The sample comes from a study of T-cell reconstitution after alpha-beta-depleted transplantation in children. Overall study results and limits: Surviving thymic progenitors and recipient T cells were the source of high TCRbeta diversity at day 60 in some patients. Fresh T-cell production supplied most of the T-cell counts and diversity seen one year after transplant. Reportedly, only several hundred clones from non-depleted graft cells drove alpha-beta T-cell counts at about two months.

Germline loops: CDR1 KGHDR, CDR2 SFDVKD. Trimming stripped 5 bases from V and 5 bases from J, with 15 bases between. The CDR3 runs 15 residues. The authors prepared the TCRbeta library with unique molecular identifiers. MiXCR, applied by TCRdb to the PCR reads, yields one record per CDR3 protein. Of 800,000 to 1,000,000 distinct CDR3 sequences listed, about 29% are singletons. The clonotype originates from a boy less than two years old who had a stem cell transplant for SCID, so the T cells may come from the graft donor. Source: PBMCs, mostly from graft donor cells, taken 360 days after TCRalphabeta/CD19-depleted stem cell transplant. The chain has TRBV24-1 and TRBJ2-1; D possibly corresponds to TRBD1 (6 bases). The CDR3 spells CATSGGPTGHNEQFF. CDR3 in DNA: TGTGCCACCAGTGGGGGCCCAACAGGGCACAATGAGCAGTTCTTC.